These 24 T cell receptor beta chains share one sample of origin, sequenced in a study of blood T cell repertoires in COVID-19. Assay: immunoSEQ multiplex PCR; the TCRdb copy retains only in-frame clones and omits some. Among some 180,000 clones, 75% to 80% were seen once, and the ten largest hold just over 8.5%. Sequenced input: peripheral blood. The receptors stem from a woman in her fifties or sixties with active or convalescent COVID-19.

The V gene is TRBV27, the J gene TRBJ2-7; TRBD1 might be the D (6 bases). CDR1 is MNHEY and CDR2 is SMNVEV in the germline V gene (reference sequence). The CDR3 covers 16 residues. Trimming took 11 bases from V and 0 from J, leaving 23 bases between them. The CDR3 region is CASALLQTGYSYEQYF. The CDR3 DNA reads TGTGCCTCGGCACTCCTTCAGACAGGTTACTCCTACGAGCAGTACTTC.

The chain couples TRBV7-2 to TRBJ1-2, with 10 bases that match TRBD1. Unmatched junction bases numbered 6, after V lost 2 bases and J lost 6 bases. The CDR3 has 15 residues. CDR1 SGHTA and CDR2 FQGNSA come from the germline V gene. CDR3 loop: CASSLRTGGRNGYTF. CDR3 DNA sequence: TGTGCCAGCAGCTTAAGGACAGGGGGAAGAAATGGCTACACCTTC. The variable domain in full, with the rest retrieved from reference TRBV7-2 and TRBJ1-2, is GAGVSQSPSNKVTEKGKDVELRCDPISGHTALYWYRQSLGQGLEFLIYFQGNSAPDKSGLPSDRFSAERTGGSVSTLTIQRTQQEDSAVYLCASSLRTGGRNGYTFGSGTRLTVV.

CDR3 amino acids: CASSIQTGGTEAFF. The CDR3 DNA sequence: TGTGCCAGTAGTATTCAGACAGGGGGCACTGAAGCTTTCTTT. This rearrangement joins TRBV19 to TRBJ1-1; 9 bases match TRBD1. The V gene's germline CDR1 is LNHDA and CDR2 SQIVND (reference sequence). V shed 3 bases and J 4 bases; nucleotides not matched to a gene: 3. This CDR3 spans 14 amino acids.

The rearrangement joins TRBV4-3 to TRBJ2-3, with unresolved D. Trimming took 2 bases from V and 2 from J, leaving 5 bases between them. The CDR3 spans 13 residues. Germline-derived CDR1 and CDR2 are LGHNA and YSLEER. The CDR3, as DNA: TGCGCCAGCAGCCAATCCTACACAGATACGCAGTATTTT. Protein sequence: CASSQSYTDTQYF.

This clone was observed at least ten times. The chain couples TRBV18 to TRBJ1-3, with D unclear. Germline V CDR1 and CDR2: KGHSH, LQKENI. V was clipped by 1 base and J by 0 bases, with 16 bases between them. CDR3 length: 18 residues. CDR3 DNA: TGTGCCAGCTCACCACAGTACAGTAACATGCTCTCTGGAAACACCATATATTTT. Protein sequence: CASSPQYSNMLSGNTIYF.

The V call is TRBV18, the J call TRBJ2-7; TRBD1 matches at 8 bases. The length of the CDR3 is 16 residues. CDR1 is KGHSH, CDR2 LQKENI, per germline. V shed 4 bases, J shed 1 base, and the junction held 9 bases outside the gene matches. DNA of the CDR3: TGTGCCAGCTCACAAGGACAGGGCGGGCTTTCCTACGAGCAGTACTTC. As protein: CASSQGQGGLSYEQYF.

This chain joins TRBV24-1 and TRBJ1-1; TRBD1 matches at 7 bases. With 7 bases clipped from V and 1 base from J, the junction kept 5 bases outside the gene matches. The CDR3 spans 14 residues. Germline lookup yields CDR1 KGHDR and CDR2 SFDVKD. Written as DNA, the CDR3 is TGTGCCACCAGCAGATACAGGGGGAACACTGAAGCTTTCTTT. Amino acids: CATSRYRGNTEAFF.

V is TRBV11-2 and J is TRBJ1-5; possible D gene TRBD1, 5 bases. CDR3 length: 14 residues. Per the germline V gene, CDR1 is SGHAT and CDR2 is FQNNGV. Trimming stripped 5 bases from V and 6 bases from J, with 14 bases between. The CDR3 is CASSRKGSGQPQHF. For the CDR3, the DNA is TGTGCCAGCAGCCGCAAGGGGTCGGGTCAGCCCCAGCATTTT.

V usage is TRBV12-3 or TRBV12-4 and J usage is TRBJ2-2; a possible D gene is TRBD2 (5 bases). The germline V and J ends were trimmed by 6 bases and 5 bases, with 7 bases remaining between them. The CDR3 runs to 12 residues. CDR3 sequence reads: CASSWETGELFF. CDR3 bases: TGTGCCAGCAGCTGGGAGACCGGGGAGCTGTTTTTT.

J is TRBJ2-1 and V is TRBV5-6; D may be TRBD1 (6 bases). The V end was cut by 1 base, the J end by 2 bases, with 13 bases between. In germline, CDR1 is SGHDT, CDR2 YYEEEE. The CDR3 length is 16 residues. The CDR3 DNA sequence: TGTGCCAGCAGCTTGACAGGGAGCCGTACCTACAATGAGCAGTTCTTC. Protein sequence: CASSLTGSRTYNEQFF.

This chain connects TRBV11-1 to TRBJ1-2; TRBD1 matches 7 bases. V lost 3 bases and J lost 5; bases outside the gene matches: 6. This CDR3 has 14 residues. Germline CDR1 and CDR2: SGHAT and FQDESV (reference sequence). The CDR3, as DNA: TGTGCCAGCAGCTTCACAGGGGACCAATATGGCTACACCTTC. Protein product: CASSFTGDQYGYTF.

The rearrangement uses TRBV5-5 and TRBJ2-3; D perhaps matches TRBD1 (5 bases). The CDR3 extends over 15 amino acids. Germline V gene lookup returns CDR1 SGHKS and CDR2 YYEKEE (reference sequence). V gave up 1 base and J gave up 0 bases, with 9 bases separating them. In DNA, the CDR3 is TGTGCCAGCAGCTTGCGACAGATCAGCACAGATACGCAGTATTTT. It is translated as CASSLRQISTDTQYF.

The genes are TRBV6-7 and TRBJ2-2, with 10 bases identical to TRBD2. TRBV6-7 falls under the ORF class, with uncertain function. The length of the CDR3 is 17 residues. Trimming removed 0 bases from V and 2 bases from J; junction bases left unmatched: 3. Written as DNA, the CDR3 is TGTGCCAGCAGTTACTCCGGACTAGCGGCAAACACCGGGGAGCTGTTTTTT. As protein: CASSYSGLAANTGELFF.

The CDR3 bases are TGCAGCGCTGACAGGGGGAATACTGAAGCTTTCTTT. This sequence encodes CSADRGNTEAFF. The chain carries TRBV29-1 and TRBJ1-1; 9 nucleotides agree with TRBD1. The CDR3 contains 12 residues. From germline, CDR1 is SQVTM and CDR2 ANQGSEA. J gave up 5 bases and V 7 bases, and 5 bases lay outside the gene matches.

In this sample, this clone turned up a few times. The chain has TRBV2 and TRBJ2-1, with unresolved D. CDR3 size: 13 residues. V was clipped by 5 bases and J by 0 bases, with 5 bases between them. From germline, CDR1 is SNHLY and CDR2 FYNNEI. The CDR3, as DNA: TGTGCCAGCAGTCTAGGCTCCTACAATGAGCAGTTCTTC. Protein sequence: CASSLGSYNEQFF.

This chain joins TRBV3-1 (or the pseudogene TRBV3-2) and TRBJ2-7, with TRBD2 as a possible D gene (5 bases). V was pared by 0 bases and J by 2 bases, with 17 bases between. The germline gives CDR1 LGHDT, CDR2 YNNKEL (reference sequence). This CDR3 contains 17 residues. CDR3 sequence (DNA): TGTGCCAGCAGCCAAGATCTTGGGGAGCTTACTACCTACGAGCAGTACTTC. Translating it yields CASSQDLGELTTYEQYF.

This clone was counted only a few times. This chain uses TRBV19 with TRBJ1-4; D is perhaps TRBD1 (5 bases). This CDR3 is 14 amino acids long. V lost 3 bases and J lost 8, with 13 bases in between. The germline CDR1 and CDR2 sequences are LNHDA and SQIVND (reference sequence). The chain's CDR3 is CASSIPRQNEKLFF. The CDR3 nucleotides read TGTGCCAGTAGTATCCCGCGACAGAACGAAAAACTGTTTTTT.

The rearrangement uses TRBV11-2 and TRBJ2-1, with 8 bases fitting TRBD1. J was trimmed by 9 bases and V by 3 bases; bases with no gene match: 4. Germline V gene lookup returns CDR1 SGHAT and CDR2 FQNNGV. CDR3 size: 13 residues. CDR3 loop: CASSFQGAGEQFF. CDR3 nucleotide sequence: TGTGCCAGCAGCTTCCAGGGGGCTGGTGAGCAGTTCTTC.

The chain links TRBV7-9 to TRBJ1-2, with 12 positions matching TRBD1. V lost 5 bases to trimming and J lost 5 bases; unmatched junction nucleotides: 9. There are 16 residues in the CDR3. Per germline, CDR1 SEHNR and CDR2 FQNEAQ (reference sequence). The CDR3 DNA follows: TGTGCCAGCAGCCCCCACGGGGACAGGGGGCTATATGGCTACACCTTC. Translated, it gives CASSPHGDRGLYGYTF.

The V and J genes are TRBV21-1 and TRBJ2-3; the table's D call, TRBD1, was not checked against the DNA. TRBV21-1 is designated a pseudogene. The CDR3 covers 17 residues. As DNA, the CDR3 is TGTGCCAGCAGCACATGCTGTCACAGGGGGGGATGTGATACGCAGTATTTT. Protein: CASSTCCHRGGCDTQYF.

The CDR3 region has the DNA TGTGCCAGTAGTTTCTGGGGGCGAACTGAAGCTTTCTTT. Protein sequence: CASSFWGRTEAFF. The chain carries TRBV19 and TRBJ1-1; a possible D gene is TRBD1 (6 bases). Trimming took 5 bases from V and 5 from J, leaving 12 bases between them. This CDR3 region has 13 residues. Germline-derived CDR1 and CDR2 are LNHDA and SQIVND (reference sequence). The variable domain in full, completed from reference TRBV19 and TRBJ1-1, reads DGGITQSPKYLFRKEGQNVTLSCEQNLNHDAMYWYRQDPGQGLRLIYYSQIVNDFQKGDIAEGYSVSREKKESFPLTVTSAQKNPTAFYLCASSFWGRTEAFFGQGTRLTVV.

V gene TRBV18 combines with J gene TRBJ1-4, with D perhaps matching TRBD1 (6 bases). The V gene lost 0 bases and the J gene lost 7 bases, with 9 bases spanning the gap. The germline CDR1 and CDR2 sequences are KGHSH and LQKENI. CDR3 length equals 14 residues. The CDR3 protein is CASSPPLGGEKLFF. CDR3 bases: TGTGCCAGCTCACCACCGTTAGGGGGTGAAAAACTGTTTTTT.

The CDR3 DNA reads as TGTGCCATCAGTGAAGGGGGGGGCACGTACTTC. Translating gives CAISEGGGTYF. V gene TRBV10-3 combines with J gene TRBJ2-7; TRBD2 might be the D (7 bases). The ends were cut back, 3 bases at V and 12 bases at J, with 12 bases in the middle. This CDR3 is 11 amino acids long. The germline V gene encodes CDR1 ENHRY and CDR2 SYGVKD.

The chain combines TRBV2 with TRBJ1-2, with 8 bases lining up with TRBD1. The CDR3 loop spans 15 amino acids. V dropped 8 bases and J dropped 6; count of bases not matched to a gene: 14. Germline CDR1 and CDR2: SNHLY and FYNNEI. The CDR3 here is CASQRQGLEVDGYTF. The CDR3 coding sequence is TGTGCCAGCCAGAGACAGGGGCTGGAGGTCGATGGCTACACCTTC. Looking up the rest from reference TRBV2 and TRBJ1-2 gives the full variable domain: EPEVTQTPSHQVTQMGQEVILRCVPISNHLYFYWYRQILGQKVEFLVSFYNNEISEKSEIFDDQFSVERPDGSNFTLKIRSTKLEDSAMYFCASQRQGLEVDGYTFGSGTRLTVV.